The clone carrying this T cell receptor (beta chain) came up once. The germline CDR1 and CDR2 sequences are SGHAT and FQDESV (reference sequence). J was trimmed by 5 bases and V by 4 bases; bases with no gene match: 8. The CDR3 loop spans 15 amino acids. As handled by the study authors: Amplification of reference gene primers provided the estimated nucleated cell counts. TCRdb's table, derived via immunoSEQ multiplex PCR, lists solely in-frame clones and lacks some. From that table come the V and J calls and clone size; the DNA was used to work out D and trimming. This sample carries about 400,000 clones, around 88% of them seen once, and the ten largest clones take around 7.5%. These data are taken from a study of blood T cell repertoires in COVID-19. Study in general: PBMCs, B-cell-depleted T cells, or T cells were the source of the cDNA or gDNA that made up the material.

The source is a woman in her sixties with COVID-19, enrolled during active disease. The sequenced sample was peripheral blood. The chain uses TRBV11-1 and TRBJ2-3; 8 nucleotides line up with TRBD1. For the CDR3, the DNA is TGTGCCAGCAGCTCACCCGGACAGGGTTTAGATACGCAGTATTTT. Translated, it gives CASSSPGQGLDTQYF.